The 18 T cell receptor beta chains given below trace back to one sample, sequenced in a study of T-cell reconstitution after alpha-beta-depleted transplantation in children. Using unique molecular identifiers, the investigators prepared the TCRbeta library. MiXCR was run by TCRdb on the PCR reads, yielding one entry per CDR3 protein. The top ten hold approximately 2% of the sample, which has almost 500,000 distinct CDR3 sequences, over 9.5% seen once. Sequenced material: PBMCs, taken before TCRalphabeta/CD19-depleted stem cell transplant. All receptors come from a child aged 2-15 years with inherited bone marrow failure, due to receive a stem cell transplant.

This clonotype was recorded many times. This sequence joins TRBV28 and TRBJ2-7, with a weak D call TRBD2 (8 bases). Trimming took off 4 bases at V and 6 bases at J, with 25 bases between the two ends. Germline loops: CDR1 MDHEN, CDR2 SYDVKM. The CDR3 runs 17 residues. The CDR3, as DNA: TGTGCCAGCAGTTCCCCAGGGGGTGGAGCGGGAGCTCTCGAGCAGTACTTC. Amino acid sequence: CASSSPGGGAGALEQYF.

This sequence joins TRBV12-3 or TRBV12-4 and TRBJ2-7; 11 nucleotides align to TRBD2. The CDR3 consists of 14 residues. V was pared by 6 bases and J by 4 bases, with 5 bases of the junction left unmatched. CDR3 residues: CASRSGLAEYEQYF. CDR3 nucleotides: TGTGCCAGCAGGTCGGGACTAGCGGAATACGAGCAGTACTTC.

The chain carries TRBV13 and TRBJ2-3; possibly TRBD1 for D (6 bases). The germline CDR1 and CDR2 sequences are PRHDT and FYEKMQ (reference sequence). The CDR3 consists of 14 residues. V was clipped by 5 bases and J by 5 bases, with 14 bases between them. The chain's CDR3 is CASSQTRGIDTQYF. CDR3 bases: TGTGCCAGCAGCCAAACTAGGGGGATAGATACGCAGTATTTT.

In regard to this clonotype: One base away lies a much larger clone, so this may be a sequencing read error. The chain carries TRBV28 and TRBJ1-2; D is ambiguous. Germline V gene data show CDR1 as MDHEN and CDR2 as SYDVKM. The germline V and J ends were trimmed by 1 base and 6 bases, with 6 bases remaining between them. The CDR3 is 12 residues long. CDR3 loop: CASSLLTHGYTF. The CDR3 bases are TGTGCCAGCAGTTTATTGACTCATGGCTACACCTTC.

This clonotype was recorded many times. This sequence joins TRBV5-5 and TRBJ1-4; D is unclear. Trimming stripped 0 bases from V and 7 bases from J, with 7 bases between. CDR1 SGHKS and CDR2 YYEKEE come from the germline V gene (reference sequence). This CDR3 is built from 13 residues. CDR3 loop: CASSLAPSEKLFF. The CDR3 DNA reads TGTGCCAGCAGCTTGGCGCCTTCTGAAAAACTGTTTTTT.

As regards this clonotype: A much larger clone differs by one base, so this may be a read error. The J gene is TRBJ2-1, the V gene TRBV5-1; D is perhaps TRBD1 or TRBD2 (5 bases each). There are 16 residues in the CDR3. Trimming took off 2 bases at V and 3 bases at J, with 15 bases between the two ends. Germline CDR1 SGHRS, CDR2 YFSETQ. Here the CDR3 reads CASSFGAGYFYNEQFF. In DNA, the CDR3 is TGCGCCAGCAGCTTCGGGGCGGGCTACTTCTACAATGAGCAGTTCTTC.

This clonotype was counted many times. V and J are TRBV6-2 or TRBV6-3 and TRBJ2-1, with TRBD1 identical over 8 bases. Germline CDR1 reads MNHEY; CDR2 reads SVGEGT. The CDR3 is 15 residues long. After removal of 6 bases from V and 3 bases from J, the junction contained 7 bases not matched to a gene. The CDR3 DNA reads TGTGCCAGCAGCCGTCGACAGGGGAACTACAATGAGCAGTTCTTC. Protein sequence: CASSRRQGNYNEQFF.

This clonotype was counted ten times or more. This rearrangement joins TRBV4-3 to TRBJ2-5; TRBD1 matches at 8 bases. Unmatched junction bases numbered 3, after V lost 1 base and J lost 5 bases. In germline, CDR1 is LGHNA, CDR2 YSLEER. The CDR3 consists of 14 residues. The CDR3 DNA reads as TGCGCCAGCAGCCAAGGACAGGGGAAGGAGACCCAGTACTTC. This gives the protein CASSQGQGKETQYF.

This clonotype was observed a handful of times. The chain has TRBV30 and TRBJ2-1; D may be TRBD1 or TRBD2 (5 bases each). Germline CDR1 is GTSNPN and CDR2 is SVGIG (reference sequence). This CDR3 comprises 16 residues. The ends were cut back, 3 bases at V and 3 bases at J, with 18 bases in the middle. CDR3: CAWRSQIGARYNEQFF. For the CDR3, the DNA is TGTGCCTGGAGGAGTCAGATCGGGGCCCGCTACAATGAGCAGTTCTTC.

The table lists this clonotype with many counts. V gene TRBV12-3 or TRBV12-4 combines with J gene TRBJ2-1; D is undetermined. Trimming removed 5 bases at V and 9 bases at J, with 11 bases between. CDR3 size: 12 residues. The CDR3 region is CASSPTYGEQFF. The CDR3 DNA follows: TGTGCCAGCAGTCCAACCTATGGTGAGCAGTTCTTC.

This clonotype was seen many times. This sequence joins TRBV20-1 and TRBJ2-3; D unclear. V lost 3 bases and J 2 bases, leaving 15 bases between the germline ends. This CDR3 contains 15 residues. Germline V lookup: CDR1 DFQATT, CDR2 SNEGSKA (reference sequence). The CDR3 protein is CSASPTGRATDTQYF. In nucleotides, the CDR3 is TGCAGTGCTAGCCCTACCGGACGGGCCACAGATACGCAGTATTTT.

The rearrangement joins TRBV5-4 to TRBJ2-7; TRBD2 aligns across 8 bases. The CDR3 has 14 amino acids. V gave up 2 bases and J gave up 6 bases; unmatched junction bases: 7. The V gene's germline CDR1 is SGHNT and CDR2 YYREEE (reference sequence). The CDR3 bases are TGTGCCAGCAGCTTCGCTACTAGCGGAGGCGAGCAGTACTTC. Amino acid sequence: CASSFATSGGEQYF.

Here the CDR3 reads CATSDPRDNSPLHF. For the CDR3, the DNA is TGTGCCACCAGTGACCCCAGGGACAATTCACCCCTCCACTTT. The gene calls are TRBV24-1 and TRBJ1-6, with D maybe TRBD1 (5 bases). CDR1 is KGHDR and CDR2 is SFDVKD in the germline V gene. This CDR3 has 14 amino acids. V lost 4 bases and J lost 7, with 10 bases in between.

The chain links TRBV19 to TRBJ2-1; TRBD1 is a possible D gene (6 bases). V dropped 9 bases and J dropped 6 bases, with 9 bases sitting between them. This CDR3 spans 11 amino acids. Germline values: CDR1 LNHDA, CDR2 SQIVND (reference sequence). CDR3: CASRDINEQFF. DNA for the CDR3: TGTGCCAGCAGGGACATCAATGAGCAGTTCTTC. The full variable domain, completed using reference TRBV19 and TRBJ2-1, is DGGITQSPKYLFRKEGQNVTLSCEQNLNHDAMYWYRQDPGQGLRLIYYSQIVNDFQKGDIAEGYSVSREKKESFPLTVTSAQKNPTAFYLCASRDINEQFFGPGTRLTVL.

There are many counts of this clonotype. The chain recombines TRBV10-3 with TRBJ1-2, with 8 bases that match TRBD1. This CDR3 contains 13 residues. The germline CDR1 and CDR2 sequences are ENHRY and SYGVKD. V was pared by 6 bases and J by 3 bases, with 3 bases of the junction left unmatched. The CDR3 loop reads CAIRETGDYGYTF. The CDR3 DNA follows: TGTGCCATCAGAGAGACAGGGGACTATGGCTACACCTTC.

The sample holds many counts of this clonotype. The genes are TRBV7-2 and TRBJ1-4, with D unresolved. The CDR3 runs to 15 residues. CDR1 and CDR2 from the germline V gene are SGHTA and FQGNSA. The V and J ends lost 5 bases and 8 bases respectively, with 18 bases between them. The CDR3 DNA reads as TGTGCCAGCAGCCGATGGAGTGGGCTGGGAGAAAAACTGTTTTTT. Its translation: CASSRWSGLGEKLFF.

This chain connects TRBV14 to TRBJ2-3; TRBD2 matches at 11 bases. CDR3 length: 16 amino acids. V shed 0 bases and J 5 bases; nucleotides not matched to a gene: 4. In germline, CDR1 is SGHDN, CDR2 FVKESK. DNA for the CDR3: TGTGCCAGCAGCCAAGATAGCCTAGCGGGAGGAGATACGCAGTATTTT. Protein product: CASSQDSLAGGDTQYF.

The gene calls are TRBV12-3 or TRBV12-4 and TRBJ2-1; tentative D call: TRBD2 (6 bases). This CDR3 has 14 amino acids. The V end was cut by 0 bases, the J end by 5 bases, with 8 bases between. CDR3 sequence: CASSLAAGNNEQFF. The CDR3 DNA reads as TGTGCCAGCAGTTTAGCGGCGGGAAACAATGAGCAGTTCTTC.